The entry below describes one T cell receptor beta chain. Its target is not known. This sample was included in a study of cytomegalovirus exposure and HLA in healthy donors. Looking at the study overall: Early release data held tens of millions of unique TCRs from HLA-typed donors. Clustering assigned 81% of the roughly 400 genotyped donors to the Caucasian-associated ancestry cluster. Study results and caveats: Fewer than 20,000 TCR beta sequences were associated with HLA alleles at 0.05 false discovery rate in a later analysis. Presence/absence analysis assumed near-uniform sequencing depth across donors.

This CDR3 is built from 18 residues. CDR1 and CDR2 (germline): SGHNT, YENEEA. The J segment lost 2 bases and the V segment lost 5 bases, leaving 10 bases of the junction unmatched. Both 60 Vbeta primers and 13 Jbeta primers went into the PCR. Data came from immunoSEQ multiplex PCR; TCRdb stores just in-frame clones and leaves some out. The sample totals 100,000 to 150,000 clones; its top ten clones hold 2.2%. The chain recombines TRBV11-3 with TRBJ2-3, with TRBD2 matching 13 bases. Input material: PBMCs. The sequence was collected from a man between 35 and 55 years old in good health and CMV-seronegative. This CDR3 is CASSDGTSGNFNTDTQYF. CDR3 nucleotides: TGTGCCAGCAGCGATGGGACTAGCGGGAATTTTAACACAGATACGCAGTATTTT. The variable domain in full, with the rest retrieved from reference TRBV11-3 and TRBJ2-3, is EAGVVQSPRYKIIEKKQPVAFWCNPISGHNTLYWYLQNLGQGPELLIRYENEEAVDDSQLPKDRFSAERLKGVDSTLKIQPAELGDSAVYLCASSDGTSGNFNTDTQYFGPGTRLTVL.